This T cell receptor (beta chain) was captured by sequencing in a study of blood T cell repertoires in COVID-19. Across the whole study: COVID-19 samples, acute and convalescent, were from the United States, Italy and Spain.

Method: immunoSEQ multiplex PCR; TCRdb's copy keeps in-frame clones and lacks some. The table shows about 95,000 clones, with roughly 80% occurring only once. Sequencing was done on a sample of peripheral blood. This TCR was sampled from a human donor in a cohort sampled during active COVID-19.

CDR3 loop: CSVSTAGTEAFF. CDR3 DNA: TGCAGCGTTTCGACGGCGGGCACTGAAGCTTTCTTT. The chain is built from TRBV29-1 and TRBJ1-1; the D is unclear. The CDR3 is made up of 12 amino acids. With 5 bases removed from V and 4 bases from J, the gap between germline ends came to 11 bases. The germline V gene has CDR1 SQVTM and CDR2 ANQGSEA.